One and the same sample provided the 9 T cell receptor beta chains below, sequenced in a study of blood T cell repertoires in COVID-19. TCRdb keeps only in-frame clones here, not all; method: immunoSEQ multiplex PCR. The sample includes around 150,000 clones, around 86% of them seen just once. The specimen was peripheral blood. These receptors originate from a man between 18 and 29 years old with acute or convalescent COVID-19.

CDR3 region: CASSYRESYGYTF. Here the CDR3 DNA reads TGTGCCAGCAGTTACCGGGAAAGCTATGGCTACACCTTC. The chain recombines TRBV6-5 with TRBJ1-2; no clear D gene. This CDR3 comprises 13 residues. The ends were cut back, 2 bases at V and 4 bases at J, with 8 bases in the middle. Germline V CDR1 and CDR2: MNHEY, SVGAGI.

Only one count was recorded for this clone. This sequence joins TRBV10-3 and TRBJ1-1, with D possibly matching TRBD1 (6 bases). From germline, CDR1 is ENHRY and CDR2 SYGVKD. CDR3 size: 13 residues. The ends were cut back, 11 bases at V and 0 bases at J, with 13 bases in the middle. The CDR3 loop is CAVYRELNTEAFF. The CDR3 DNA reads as TGTGCCGTGTACAGGGAATTGAACACTGAAGCTTTCTTT.

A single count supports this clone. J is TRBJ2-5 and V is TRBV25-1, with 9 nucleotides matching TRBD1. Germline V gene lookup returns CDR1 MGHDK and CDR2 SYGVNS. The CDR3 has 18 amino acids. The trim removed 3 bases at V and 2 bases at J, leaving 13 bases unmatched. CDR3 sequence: CASSDTPGTGYRQETQYF. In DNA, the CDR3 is TGTGCCAGCAGTGATACTCCCGGGACAGGGTATAGACAAGAGACCCAGTACTTC.

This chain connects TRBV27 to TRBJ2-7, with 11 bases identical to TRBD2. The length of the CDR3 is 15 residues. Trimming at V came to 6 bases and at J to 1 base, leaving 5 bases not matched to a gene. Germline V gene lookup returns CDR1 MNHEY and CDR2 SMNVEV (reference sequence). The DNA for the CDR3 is TGTGCCAGCAGGGATAGCGGGGGGGCTTCCTACGAGCAGTACGTC. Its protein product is CASRDSGGASYEQYV.

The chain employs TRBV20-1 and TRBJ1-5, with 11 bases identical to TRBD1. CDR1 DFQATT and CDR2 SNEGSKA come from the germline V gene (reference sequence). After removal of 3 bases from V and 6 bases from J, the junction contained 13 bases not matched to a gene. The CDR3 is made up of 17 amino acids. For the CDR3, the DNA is TGCAGTGCTAGTTTGGACAGGGGGCTCCTTGGGGGTCAGCCCCAGCATTTT. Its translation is CSASLDRGLLGGQPQHF.

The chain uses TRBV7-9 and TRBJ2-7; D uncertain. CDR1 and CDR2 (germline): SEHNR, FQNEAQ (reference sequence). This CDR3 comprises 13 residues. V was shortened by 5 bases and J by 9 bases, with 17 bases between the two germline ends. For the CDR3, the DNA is TGTGCCAGCAGCCCAGGAACAATGCGTCTGCAGTACTTC. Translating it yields CASSPGTMRLQYF.

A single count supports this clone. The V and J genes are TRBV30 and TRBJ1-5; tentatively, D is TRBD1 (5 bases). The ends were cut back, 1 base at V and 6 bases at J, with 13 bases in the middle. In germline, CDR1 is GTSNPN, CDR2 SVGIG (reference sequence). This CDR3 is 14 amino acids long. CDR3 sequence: CAWSGLGGGQPQHF. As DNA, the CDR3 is TGTGCCTGGAGTGGGTTGGGGGGAGGTCAGCCCCAGCATTTT.

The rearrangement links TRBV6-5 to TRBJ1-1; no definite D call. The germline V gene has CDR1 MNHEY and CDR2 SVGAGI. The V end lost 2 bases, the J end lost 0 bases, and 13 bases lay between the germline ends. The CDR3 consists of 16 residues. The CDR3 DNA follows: TGTGCCAGCAGTTACAGGCCTCCCACTATGAACACTGAAGCTTTCTTT. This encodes CASSYRPPTMNTEAFF.

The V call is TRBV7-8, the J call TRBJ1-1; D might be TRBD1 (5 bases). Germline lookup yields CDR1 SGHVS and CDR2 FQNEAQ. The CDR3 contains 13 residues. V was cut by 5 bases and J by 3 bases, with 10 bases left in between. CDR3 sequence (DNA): TGTGCCAGCAGCCAACTGACAGACACTGAAGCTTTCTTT. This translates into CASSQLTDTEAFF.